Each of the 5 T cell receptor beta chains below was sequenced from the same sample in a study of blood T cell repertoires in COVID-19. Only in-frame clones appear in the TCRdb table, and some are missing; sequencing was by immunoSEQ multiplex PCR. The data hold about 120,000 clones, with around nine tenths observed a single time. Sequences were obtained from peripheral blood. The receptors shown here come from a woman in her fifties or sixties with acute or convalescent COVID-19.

The CDR3 sequence is CARQVDRGPPQRYEQYF. The DNA of the CDR3 is TGTGCCAGACAGGTGGACAGGGGGCCGCCTCAGAGGTACGAGCAGTACTTC. The chain employs TRBV21-1 and TRBJ2-7; the D segment call TRBD1 is taken from the table without a DNA check. TRBV21-1 is recorded as a pseudogene. The CDR3 consists of 17 residues.

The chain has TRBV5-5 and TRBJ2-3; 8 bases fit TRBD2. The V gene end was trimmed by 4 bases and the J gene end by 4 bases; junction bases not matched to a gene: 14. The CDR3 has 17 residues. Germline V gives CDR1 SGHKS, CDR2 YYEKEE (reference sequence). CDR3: CASSPRRLARGPDTQYF. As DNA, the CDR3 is TGTGCCAGCAGCCCCCGCCGACTAGCGCGAGGGCCAGATACGCAGTATTTT.

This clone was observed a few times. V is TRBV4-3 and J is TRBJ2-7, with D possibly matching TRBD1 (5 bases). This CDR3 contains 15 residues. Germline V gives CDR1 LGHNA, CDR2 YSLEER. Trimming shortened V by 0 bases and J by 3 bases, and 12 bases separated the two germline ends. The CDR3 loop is CASSQEADSIYEQYF. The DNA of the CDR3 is TGCGCCAGCAGCCAAGAGGCAGACAGCATCTACGAGCAGTACTTC.

The CDR3 DNA follows: TGCGCCAGCAGCCATGGCGACAGGGTCGGCACTGAAGCTTTCTTT. Amino acid sequence: CASSHGDRVGTEAFF. The V and J genes are TRBV4-3 and TRBJ1-1; 7 bases are shared with TRBD1. This CDR3 has 15 residues. The germline V gene has CDR1 LGHNA and CDR2 YSLEER. V gave up 3 bases and J gave up 4 bases; unmatched junction bases: 8.

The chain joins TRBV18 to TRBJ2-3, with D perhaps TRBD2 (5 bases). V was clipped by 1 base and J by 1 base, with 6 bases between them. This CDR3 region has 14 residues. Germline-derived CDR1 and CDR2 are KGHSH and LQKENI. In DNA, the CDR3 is TGTGCCAGCTCACCACTGGGAGGCACAGATACGCAGTATTTT. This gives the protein CASSPLGGTDTQYF.